A few counts support the clone carrying this T cell receptor (beta chain). The data stem from a study of TIL therapy for anti-PD-1-resistant metastatic lung cancer. Study-wide background: Several tumors were EGFR-mutant and two were ALK-rearranged.

CDR1 and CDR2 from the germline V gene are SGHDT and YYEEEE. The CDR3 loop spans 14 amino acids. With V trimmed by 4 bases and J by 2 bases, 5 bases remained unmatched. The libraries were made with immunoSEQ v3. Clones were sequenced by immunoSEQ multiplex PCR, and TCRdb holds only the in-frame ones, with some missing. The data show 45,000 to 60,000 clones, around 80% seen once. Time point denoted: pre-treatment sample, taken before nivolumab and TIL therapy. The sequence derives from a woman aged 30 to 85 with non-small cell lung cancer. The sequencing used blood, collected at baseline. The rearrangement joins TRBV5-6 to TRBJ2-7, with 8 bases fitting TRBD1. The CDR3 nucleotides are TGTGCCAGCAGCAGAGGCAGGGGGCCCTACGAGCAGTACTTC. As protein: CASSRGRGPYEQYF. The full variable domain, with the rest looked up from reference TRBV5-6 and TRBJ2-7, is DAGVTQSPTHLIKTRGQQVTLRCSPKSGHDTVSWYQQALGQGPQFIFQYYEEEERQRGNFPDRFSGHQFPNYSSELNVNALLLGDSALYLCASSRGRGPYEQYFGPGTRLTVT.